Listed below are T cell receptor beta chains from one sample, sequenced in a study of human T cells and chemical hapten exposure. TCRdb called the RACE reads again in MiXCR, with one record for every CDR3 protein. The sample lists around 100,000 distinct CDR3 sequences; 11% were seen once. This specimen consisted of whole blood, obtained in connection with sensitization to the hapten diphenylcyclopropenone (DPC). Receptors originate from a woman aged 40 to 50 with alopecia areata. Some clones in this sample may be carry-over from other donors' samples. CDR3s include the opening cysteine and the closing phenylalanine or tryptophan. The order of the fields is J gene, V gene, D gene, clone size, CDR3 protein, CDR3 DNA. A D gene is named only where the DNA matches it firmly. Rows give clone size only sometimes, using once, few, many, or a class for an expanded clone.

TRBJ2-7	TRBV3-1	TRBD1	few	CASTGGISYEQYF	TGTGCCAGTACAGGGGGCATTTCCTACGAGCAGTACTTC
TRBJ1-2	TRBV6-2/TRBV6-3	TRBD1	few	CASRPTGGYGYTF	TGTGCCAGCAGACCCACAGGGGGCTATGGCTACACCTTC
TRBJ1-1	TRBV6-2/TRBV6-3	.	.	CASSRTTGQEAFF	TGTGCCAGCAGTCGCACGACTGGACAGGAAGCTTTCTTT
TRBJ1-4	TRBV28	.	many	CASSEGGASVEKLFF	TGTGCCAGCAGTGAGGGGGGGGCGTCAGTCGAAAAACTGTTTTTT
TRBJ1-1	TRBV5-4	.	many	CASSLGGSGMNTEAFF	TGTGCCAGCAGCTTGGGGGGGTCAGGAATGAACACTGAAGCTTTCTTT
TRBJ1-1	TRBV29-1	TRBD1	many	CSVAVGTGGTEAFF	TGCAGCGTTGCGGTGGGGACAGGGGGGACTGAAGCTTTCTTT
TRBJ2-5	TRBV20-1	.	many	CSGKGGPQETQYF	TGCAGCGGGAAGGGGGGGCCCCAAGAGACCCAGTACTTC
TRBJ2-7	TRBV3-1	TRBD2	many	CASSFGTRGEQYF	TGTGCCAGCAGCTTCGGGACTAGGGGCGAGCAGTACTTC
TRBJ2-1	TRBV9	TRBD2	few	CASSAFSGRVYNEQFF	TGTGCCAGCAGCGCGTTTAGCGGGAGGGTTTACAATGAGCAGTTCTTC
TRBJ1-3	TRBV7-9	.	few	CASSLGLGSGNTIYF	TGTGCCAGCAGCTTAGGTTTGGGCTCTGGAAACACCATATATTTT
TRBJ2-1	TRBV7-3	TRBD2	.	CASSFPGGKEQFF	TGTGCCAGCAGCTTCCCCGGGGGGAAGGAGCAGTTCTTC
TRBJ1-2	TRBV20-1	TRBD1	.	CSARRQGSRYDGYTF	TGCAGTGCTAGACGACAGGGAAGTAGATATGATGGCTACACCTTC
TRBJ1-5	TRBV7-2	.	few	CASSFGLQPQHF	TGTGCCAGCAGCTTCGGTCTTCAGCCCCAGCATTTT
TRBJ2-7	TRBV10-3	.	many	CAISDGQRPLYEQYF	TGTGCCATCAGTGACGGACAGAGACCCCTCTACGAGCAGTACTTC
TRBJ1-1	TRBV20-1	.	many	CSARVTGRDAAFF	TGCAGTGCTAGAGTTACAGGGCGGGATGCAGCTTTCTTT
TRBJ2-5	TRBV6-2/TRBV6-3	TRBD2	.	CASSYDLGGAGVGETQYF	TGTGCCAGCAGTTACGACCTCGGGGGGGCCGGGGTAGGAGAGACCCAGTACTTC
TRBJ1-2	TRBV10-2	TRBD1	few	CASRGQGAFYGYTF	TGCGCCAGCAGAGGACAGGGGGCTTTCTATGGCTACACCTTC